This T cell receptor beta chain was sequenced in a study of blood T cell dynamics during melanoma immunotherapy. Looking at the study overall: First-line therapy was either pembrolizumab or nivolumab with ipilimumab for metastatic melanoma. Study-level results: At W3, later disease-control patients showed bifurcated PBMC repertoire changes, unlike progressors.

This CDR3 has 15 amino acids. The J segment lost 7 bases and the V segment lost 5 bases, leaving 9 bases of the junction unmatched. Germline V CDR1 and CDR2: SGHVS, FQNEAQ. The time point was: week 3, after first cycle of checkpoint inhibitor. Patients with prior systemic cancer treatment, concomitant immunosuppressants, or other active malignancies were excluded. Turning to this clone: Its antigen remains unknown.

Produced via immunoSEQ multiplex PCR; TCRdb's table is partial and in-frame only. Seen here are some 13,000 clones, about nine tenths observed once, and the top ten hold 5.3%. Sample: blood, taken from a patient treated with checkpoint blockade. The TCR was taken from a human donor with melanoma. The gene calls are TRBV7-8 and TRBJ1-4; TRBD1 aligns across 8 bases. CDR3 amino acids: CASSPGAGGGEKLFF. In nucleotides, the CDR3 is TGTGCCAGCAGCCCCGGGGCAGGGGGCGGTGAAAAACTGTTTTTT.